These T cell receptor beta chains were read from a single sample in a study of T cells after posttransplantation cyclophosphamide. Data came from immunoSEQ multiplex PCR; TCRdb stores just in-frame clones and leaves some out. The table records about 5,400 clones without singletons, the ten largest covering roughly 25%. The material sequenced was PBMCs, taken 350 to 400 days after allogeneic stem cell transplant with posttransplant cyclophosphamide. The receptors were gathered from a male patient between 60 and 69 years old who received an allogeneic stem cell transplant from a related donor, was CMV-positive, and had acute GVHD only. Some T cells may be provided by the graft donor. The CDR3 runs from the conserved cysteine through the conserved F or W. A D gene is named only where the DNA matches it firmly. Sizes are listed as once, few, many or a size class.

CDR3aa: CASSFGQGYNEQFF
CDR3nt: TGTGCCAGCAGCTTTGGGCAGGGATACAATGAGCAGTTCTTC
j_gene: TRBJ2-1
d_gene: -
v_gene: TRBV11-3
abundance: medium-sized

CDR3aa: CASSLSRAGSYEQYF
CDR3nt: TGTGCCAGCAGTTTATCGCGGGCCGGCTCCTACGAGCAGTACTTC
j_gene: TRBJ2-7
d_gene: -
v_gene: TRBV27
abundance: many

CDR3aa: CASRILYEQYF
CDR3nt: TGTGCCAGCAGAATCCTATACGAGCAGTACTTC
j_gene: TRBJ2-7
d_gene: -
v_gene: TRBV6-6
abundance: many

CDR3aa: CASRVGQGQYFYGYTF
CDR3nt: TGTGCCAGTAGAGTGGGACAGGGACAGTACTTCTATGGCTACACCTTC
j_gene: TRBJ1-2
d_gene: TRBD1
v_gene: TRBV19
abundance: few

CDR3aa: CASSFKTANYEQYF
CDR3nt: TGTGCCAGCAGTTTTAAGACAGCTAACTACGAGCAGTACTTC
j_gene: TRBJ2-7
d_gene: -
v_gene: TRBV28
abundance: many

CDR3aa: CASSRAGGLDYGYTF
CDR3nt: TGTGCCAGCAGTCGGGCTGGGGGGTTAGACTATGGCTACACCTTC
j_gene: TRBJ1-2
d_gene: -
v_gene: TRBV6-5
abundance: many

CDR3aa: CASSVEWGLGAGELFF
CDR3nt: TGTGCCAGCAGCGTAGAGTGGGGACTAGGTGCCGGGGAGCTGTTTTTT
j_gene: TRBJ2-2
d_gene: TRBD2
v_gene: TRBV9
abundance: many

CDR3aa: CASTWGQDTEAFF
CDR3nt: TGTGCCAGCACTTGGGGACAGGACACTGAAGCTTTCTTT
j_gene: TRBJ1-1
d_gene: TRBD1
v_gene: TRBV7-9
abundance: many

CDR3aa: CASKDRSISGANVLTF
CDR3nt: TGTGCCAGTAAGGACAGGTCGATCTCTGGGGCCAACGTCCTGACTTTC
j_gene: TRBJ2-6
d_gene: TRBD1
v_gene: TRBV19
abundance: many

CDR3aa: CASSLSGPIPGHLSGLNEKLFF
CDR3nt: TGTGCCAGCAGTTTATCGGGACCAATTCCGGGACACTTATCGGGTTTGAATGAAAAACTGTTTTTT
j_gene: TRBJ1-4
d_gene: -
v_gene: TRBV27
abundance: many

CDR3aa: CASSFSASGRDADTQYF
CDR3nt: TGTGCCAGCAGTTTCTCCGCTAGCGGGAGAGACGCAGATACGCAGTATTTT
j_gene: TRBJ2-3
d_gene: TRBD2
v_gene: TRBV28
abundance: many

CDR3aa: CASSGPQGLGTEAFF
CDR3nt: TGTGCCAGCAGCGGGCCACAGGGCCTGGGGACTGAAGCTTTCTTT
j_gene: TRBJ1-1
d_gene: -
v_gene: TRBV9
abundance: medium-sized

CDR3aa: CASSLLYNEQFF
CDR3nt: TGTGCCAGCAGCTTACTCTACAATGAGCAGTTCTTC
j_gene: TRBJ2-1
d_gene: -
v_gene: TRBV13
abundance: many

CDR3aa: CASSEVQNTEAFF
CDR3nt: TGTGCCAGCAGTGAAGTCCAGAACACTGAAGCTTTCTTT
j_gene: TRBJ1-1
d_gene: -
v_gene: TRBV6-1
abundance: many

CDR3aa: CASSDDISVLTF
CDR3nt: TGTGCCAGCAGCGATGACATTTCGGTCCTGACTTTC
j_gene: TRBJ2-6
d_gene: -
v_gene: TRBV9
abundance: many

CDR3aa: CASSPLLNEKLFF
CDR3nt: TGTGCCAGCTCCCCGTTGTTAAATGAAAAACTGTTTTTT
j_gene: TRBJ1-4
d_gene: -
v_gene: TRBV18
abundance: many

CDR3aa: CASSLAVGASTDTQYF
CDR3nt: TGCGCCAGCAGCTTGGCCGTGGGGGCTAGCACAGATACGCAGTATTTT
j_gene: TRBJ2-3
d_gene: -
v_gene: TRBV5-1
abundance: many